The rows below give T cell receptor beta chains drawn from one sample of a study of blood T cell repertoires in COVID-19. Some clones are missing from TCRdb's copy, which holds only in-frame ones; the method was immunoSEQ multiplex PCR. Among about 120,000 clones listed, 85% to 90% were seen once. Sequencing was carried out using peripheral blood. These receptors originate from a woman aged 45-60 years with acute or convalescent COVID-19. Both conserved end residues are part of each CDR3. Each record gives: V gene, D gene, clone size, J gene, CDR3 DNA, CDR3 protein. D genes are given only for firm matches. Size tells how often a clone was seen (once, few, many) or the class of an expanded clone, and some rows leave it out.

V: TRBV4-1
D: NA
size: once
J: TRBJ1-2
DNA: TGCGCCAGCAGCCAAGGGGAGTGGTTTGGCTACACCTTC
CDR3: CASSQGEWFGYTF

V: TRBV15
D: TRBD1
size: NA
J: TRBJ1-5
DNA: TGTGCCACCAGCAGAGATTTACAGGGGGCACAGCCCCAGCATTTT
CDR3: CATSRDLQGAQPQHF

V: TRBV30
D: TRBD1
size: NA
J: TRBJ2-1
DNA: TGTGCCTGGAGTGGGGGACAGGGATCGTCCTCGAAAGACCACAATGAGCAGTTCTTC
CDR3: CAWSGGQGSSSKDHNEQFF

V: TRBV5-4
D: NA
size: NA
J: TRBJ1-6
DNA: TGTGCCAGCAGCTTGTCCGCAGGGAACAATTCACCCCTCCACTTT
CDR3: CASSLSAGNNSPLHF

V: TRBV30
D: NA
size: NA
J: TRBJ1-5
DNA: TGTGCCTGGAGTACGGGTGGCAATCAGCCCCAGCATTTT
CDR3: CAWSTGGNQPQHF

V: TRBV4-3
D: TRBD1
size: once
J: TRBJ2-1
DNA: TGCGCCAGCAGCCAAGATCACACAGGGGGCAATGAGCAGTTCTTC
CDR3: CASSQDHTGGNEQFF

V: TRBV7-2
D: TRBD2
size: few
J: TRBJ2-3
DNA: TGTGCCAGCAGCTCCCGGACTAGCGGTACAGATACGCAGTATTTT
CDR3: CASSSRTSGTDTQYF

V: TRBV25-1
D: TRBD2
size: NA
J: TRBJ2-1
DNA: TGTGCCAGCAGTGAAAGCGGGAGTTACAATGAGCAGTTCTTC
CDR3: CASSESGSYNEQFF

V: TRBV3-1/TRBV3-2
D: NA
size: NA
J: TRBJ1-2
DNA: TGTGCCAGCAGCCAGGCACAGCACTATGGCTACACCTTC
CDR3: CASSQAQHYGYTF

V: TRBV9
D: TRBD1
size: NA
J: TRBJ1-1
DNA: TGTGCCAGCAGTCGGACAGGGAACACTGAAGCTTTCTTT
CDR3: CASSRTGNTEAFF

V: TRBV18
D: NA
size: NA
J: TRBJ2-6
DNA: TGTGCCAGCTCACCACCGGCCGCTGGGGCCAACGTCCTGACTTTC
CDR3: CASSPPAAGANVLTF

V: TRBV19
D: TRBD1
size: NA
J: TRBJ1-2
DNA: TGTGCCAGCTCGGGACAGGGTAATCACTATGGCTACACCTTC
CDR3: CASSGQGNHYGYTF

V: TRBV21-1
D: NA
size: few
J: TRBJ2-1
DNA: TGTGCCAGCAGCAATTCCTTACCGCGACTAGCGGGAGGGCCCCCCTACAATGAGCAGTTCTTC
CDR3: CASSNSLPRLAGGPPYNEQFF

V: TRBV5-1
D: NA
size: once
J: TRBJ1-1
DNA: TGCGCCAGCAGCTTGGCCAAGAGGGGAGGCACTGAAGCTTTCTTT
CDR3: CASSLAKRGGTEAFF

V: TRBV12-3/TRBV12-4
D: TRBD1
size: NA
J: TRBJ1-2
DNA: TGTGCCAGCAGTACAGGGGCGGGGAGAGGCTACACCTTC
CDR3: CASSTGAGRGYTF

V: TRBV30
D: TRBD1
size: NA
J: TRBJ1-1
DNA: TGTGCATGGGGACAGGTGTTGGGTGAAGCTTTCTTT
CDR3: CAWGQVLGEAFF

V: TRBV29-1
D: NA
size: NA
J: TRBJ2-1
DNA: TGCAGCGTCCGAGGGGGGGGCCGGTACAATGAGCAGTTCTTC
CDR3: CSVRGGGRYNEQFF

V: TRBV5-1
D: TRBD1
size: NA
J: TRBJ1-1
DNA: TGCGCCAGCAGCACTAGCCCGACAGGGGTGGACACTGAAGCTTTCTTT
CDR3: CASSTSPTGVDTEAFF

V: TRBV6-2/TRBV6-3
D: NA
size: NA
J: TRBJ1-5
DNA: TGTGCCAGCAGCTTTTCCGGGACACCTAGCAATCAGCCCCAGCATTTT
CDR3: CASSFSGTPSNQPQHF

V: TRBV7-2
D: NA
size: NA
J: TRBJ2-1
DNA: TGTGCCAGCAGCTCTACGGGGTACAATGAGCAGTTCTTC
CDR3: CASSSTGYNEQFF